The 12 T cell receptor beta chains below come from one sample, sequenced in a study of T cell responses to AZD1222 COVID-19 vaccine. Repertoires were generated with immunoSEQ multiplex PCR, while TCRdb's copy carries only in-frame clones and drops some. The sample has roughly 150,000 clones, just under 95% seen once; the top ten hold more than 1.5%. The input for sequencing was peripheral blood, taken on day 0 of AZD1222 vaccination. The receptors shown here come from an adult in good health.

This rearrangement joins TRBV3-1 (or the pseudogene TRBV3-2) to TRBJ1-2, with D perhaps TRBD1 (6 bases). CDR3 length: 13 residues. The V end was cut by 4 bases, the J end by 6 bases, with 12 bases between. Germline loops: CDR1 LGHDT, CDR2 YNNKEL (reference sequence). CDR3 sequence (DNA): TGTGCCAGCAGCCGGACAGATTGGGATGGCTACACCTTC. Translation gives CASSRTDWDGYTF.

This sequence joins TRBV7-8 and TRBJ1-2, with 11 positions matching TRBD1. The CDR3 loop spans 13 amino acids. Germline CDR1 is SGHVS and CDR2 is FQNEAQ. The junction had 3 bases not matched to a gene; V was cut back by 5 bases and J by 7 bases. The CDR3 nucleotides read TGTGCCAGCAGCCAGGACAGGGGGCTTGGCTACACCTTC. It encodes CASSQDRGLGYTF.

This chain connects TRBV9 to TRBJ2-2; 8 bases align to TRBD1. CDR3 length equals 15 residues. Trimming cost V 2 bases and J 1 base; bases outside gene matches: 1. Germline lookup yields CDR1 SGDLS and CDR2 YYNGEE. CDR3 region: CASSVGQVNTGELFF. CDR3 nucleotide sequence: TGTGCCAGCAGCGTGGGACAGGTGAACACCGGGGAGCTGTTTTTT.

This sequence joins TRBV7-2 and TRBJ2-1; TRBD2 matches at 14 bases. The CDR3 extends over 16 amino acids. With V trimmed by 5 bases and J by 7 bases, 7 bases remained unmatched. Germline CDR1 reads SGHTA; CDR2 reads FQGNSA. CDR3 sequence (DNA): TGTGCCAGCAGCGCGAGACTAGCGGGGGGGCAGAATGAGCAGTTCTTC. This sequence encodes CASSARLAGGQNEQFF.

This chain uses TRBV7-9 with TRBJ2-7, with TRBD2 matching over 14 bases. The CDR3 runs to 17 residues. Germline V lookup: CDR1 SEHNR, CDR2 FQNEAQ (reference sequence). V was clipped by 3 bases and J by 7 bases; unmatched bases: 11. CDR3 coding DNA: TGTGCCAGCAGCTTTCCGGGACTAGCGGGGGCCCCTGGTGAGCAGTACTTC. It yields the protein CASSFPGLAGAPGEQYF.

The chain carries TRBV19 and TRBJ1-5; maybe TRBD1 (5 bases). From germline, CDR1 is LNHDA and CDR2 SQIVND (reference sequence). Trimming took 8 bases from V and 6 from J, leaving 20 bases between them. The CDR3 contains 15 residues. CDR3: CASSESSGSGQPQHF. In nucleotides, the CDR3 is TGTGCCAGTTCCGAATCTTCAGGGTCTGGTCAGCCCCAGCATTTT. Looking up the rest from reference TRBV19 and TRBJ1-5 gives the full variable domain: DGGITQSPKYLFRKEGQNVTLSCEQNLNHDAMYWYRQDPGQGLRLIYYSQIVNDFQKGDIAEGYSVSREKKESFPLTVTSAQKNPTAFYLCASSESSGSGQPQHFGDGTRLSIL.

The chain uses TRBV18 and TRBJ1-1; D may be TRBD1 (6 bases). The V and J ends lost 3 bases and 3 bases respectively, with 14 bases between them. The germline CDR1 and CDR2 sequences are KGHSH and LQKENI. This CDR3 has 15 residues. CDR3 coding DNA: TGTGCCAGCTCACCTATCCAGGGGACGGACACTGAAGCTTTCTTT. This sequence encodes CASSPIQGTDTEAFF.

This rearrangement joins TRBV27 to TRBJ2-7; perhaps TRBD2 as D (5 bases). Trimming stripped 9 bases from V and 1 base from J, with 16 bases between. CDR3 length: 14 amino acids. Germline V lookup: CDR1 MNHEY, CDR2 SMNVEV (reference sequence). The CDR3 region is CASPYRTRSYEQYF. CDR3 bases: TGTGCCAGTCCTTACCGGACTCGATCCTACGAGCAGTACTTC.

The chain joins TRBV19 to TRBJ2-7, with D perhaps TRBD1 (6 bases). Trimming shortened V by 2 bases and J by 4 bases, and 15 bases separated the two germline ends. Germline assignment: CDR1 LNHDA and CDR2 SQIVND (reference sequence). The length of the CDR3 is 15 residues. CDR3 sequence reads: CASSISPRGIYEQYF. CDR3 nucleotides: TGTGCCAGTAGTATATCCCCCAGGGGAATATACGAGCAGTACTTC.

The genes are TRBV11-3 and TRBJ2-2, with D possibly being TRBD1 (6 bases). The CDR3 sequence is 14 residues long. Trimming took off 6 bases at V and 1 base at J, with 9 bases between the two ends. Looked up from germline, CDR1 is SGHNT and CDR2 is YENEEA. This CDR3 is CASSRQVNTGELFF. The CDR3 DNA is TGTGCCAGCAGTCGACAGGTGAACACCGGGGAGCTGTTTTTT.

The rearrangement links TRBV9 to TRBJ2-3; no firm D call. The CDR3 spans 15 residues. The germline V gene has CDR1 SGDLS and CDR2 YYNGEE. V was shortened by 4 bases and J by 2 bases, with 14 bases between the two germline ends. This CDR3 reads CASSQNFGPTDTQYF. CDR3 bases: TGTGCCAGCAGCCAGAACTTTGGCCCCACAGATACGCAGTATTTT.

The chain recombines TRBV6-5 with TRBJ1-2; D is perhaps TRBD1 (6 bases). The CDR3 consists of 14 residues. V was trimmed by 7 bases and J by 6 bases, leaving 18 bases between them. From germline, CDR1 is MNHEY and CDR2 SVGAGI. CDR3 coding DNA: TGTGCCAGCACCTCCAGAACAGGGTATAATGGCTACACCTTC. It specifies CASTSRTGYNGYTF.